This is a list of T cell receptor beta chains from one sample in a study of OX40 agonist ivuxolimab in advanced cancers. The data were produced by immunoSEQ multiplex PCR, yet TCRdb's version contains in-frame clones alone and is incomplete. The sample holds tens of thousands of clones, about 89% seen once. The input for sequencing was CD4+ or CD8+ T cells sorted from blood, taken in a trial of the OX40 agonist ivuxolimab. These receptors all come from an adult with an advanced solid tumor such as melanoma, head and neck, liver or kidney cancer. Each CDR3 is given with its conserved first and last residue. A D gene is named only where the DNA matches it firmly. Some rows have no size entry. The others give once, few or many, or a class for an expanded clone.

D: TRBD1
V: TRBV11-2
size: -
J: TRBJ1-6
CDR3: CASSLVGTGQIPLHF
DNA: TGTGCCAGCAGCTTAGTAGGGACAGGCCAGATTCCCCTCCACTTT

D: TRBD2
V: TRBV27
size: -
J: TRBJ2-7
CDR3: CASSLSGGRLPYEQYF
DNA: TGTGCCAGCAGTTTATCCGGCGGGAGGCTGCCCTACGAGCAGTACTTC

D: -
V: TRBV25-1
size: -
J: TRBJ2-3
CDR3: CASSEWQGFTPRADTQYF
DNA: TGTGCCAGCAGTGAATGGCAGGGGTTCACCCCGAGGGCAGATACGCAGTATTTT

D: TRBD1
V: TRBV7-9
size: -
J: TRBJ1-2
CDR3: CASSREGQLYYGYTF
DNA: TGTGCCAGCAGCCGAGAGGGACAGCTTTACTATGGCTACACCTTC

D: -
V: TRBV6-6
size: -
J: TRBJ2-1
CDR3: CASSYGIRGYNEQFF
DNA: TGTGCCAGCAGTTACGGGATCAGGGGTTACAATGAGCAGTTCTTC

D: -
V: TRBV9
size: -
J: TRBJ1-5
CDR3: CASSVGDQPQHF
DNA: TGTGCCAGCAGCGTAGGGGATCAGCCCCAGCATTTT

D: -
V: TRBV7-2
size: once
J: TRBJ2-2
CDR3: CASSSYGTGGNTGELFF
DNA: TGTGCCAGCAGCTCCTACGGGACTGGGGGGAACACCGGGGAGCTGTTTTTT

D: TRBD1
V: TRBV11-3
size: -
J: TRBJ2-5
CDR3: CASMGYRGGAGLETQYF
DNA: TGTGCCAGCATGGGGTATAGAGGGGGCGCAGGATTGGAGACCCAGTACTTC

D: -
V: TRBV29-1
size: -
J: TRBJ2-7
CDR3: CSVEGGIGYEQYF
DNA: TGCAGCGTTGAGGGTGGAATCGGATACGAGCAGTACTTC

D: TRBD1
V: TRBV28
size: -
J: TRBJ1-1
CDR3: CASENLGPGGVEAFF
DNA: TGTGCCAGTGAGAACCTGGGCCCAGGGGGCGTTGAAGCTTTCTTT

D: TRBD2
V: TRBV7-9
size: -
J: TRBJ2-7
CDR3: CASSPGGTYEQYF
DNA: TGTGCCAGCAGCCCGGGGGGAACCTACGAGCAGTACTTC

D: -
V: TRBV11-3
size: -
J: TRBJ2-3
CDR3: CASSLGFTQYF
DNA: TGTGCCAGCAGCTTAGGTTTTACGCAGTATTTT

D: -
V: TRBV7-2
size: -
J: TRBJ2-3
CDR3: CASSSDYGGFTDTQYF
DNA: TGTGCCAGCAGCTCCGATTATGGGGGCTTCACAGATACGCAGTATTTT

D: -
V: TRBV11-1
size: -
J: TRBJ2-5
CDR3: CASSLFWGYQETQYF
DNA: TGTGCCAGCAGCTTATTTTGGGGCTACCAAGAGACCCAGTACTTC

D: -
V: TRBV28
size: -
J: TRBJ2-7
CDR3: CASSLGFYEQYF
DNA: TGTGCCAGCAGTTTGGGCTTCTACGAGCAGTACTTC

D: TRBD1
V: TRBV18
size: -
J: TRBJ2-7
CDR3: CASSPRGPSSYEQYF
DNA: TGTGCCAGCTCACCCAGGGGGCCGAGCTCCTACGAGCAGTACTTC

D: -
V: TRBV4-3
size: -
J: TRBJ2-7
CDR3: CASSQDNVGGANEQYF
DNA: TGCGCCAGCAGCCAAGATAACGTTGGAGGGGCAAACGAGCAGTACTTC

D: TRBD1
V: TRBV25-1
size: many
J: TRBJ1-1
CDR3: CASSERGGPYEAFF
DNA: TGTGCCAGCAGTGAGAGAGGGGGCCCGTATGAAGCTTTCTTT

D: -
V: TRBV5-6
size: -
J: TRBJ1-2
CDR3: CASSSDRDLYGYTF
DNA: TGTGCCAGCAGTTCGGACAGAGACCTCTATGGCTACACCTTC

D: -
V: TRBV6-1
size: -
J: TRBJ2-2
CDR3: CASSLESGELFF
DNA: TGTGCCAGCAGTCTTGAATCCGGGGAGCTGTTTTTT

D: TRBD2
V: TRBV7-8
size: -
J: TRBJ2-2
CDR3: CASSVLAGVNTGELFF
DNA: TGTGCCAGCAGCGTTCTAGCGGGAGTGAACACCGGGGAGCTGTTTTTT

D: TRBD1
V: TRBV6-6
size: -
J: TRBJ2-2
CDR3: CASSSTGTGSGELFF
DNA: TGTGCCAGCAGCTCTACCGGGACAGGGTCCGGGGAGCTGTTTTTT

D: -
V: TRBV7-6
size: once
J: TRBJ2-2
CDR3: CASSAGGPGGLGELFF
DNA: TGTGCCAGCAGCGCCGGTGGACCAGGGGGGCTCGGGGAGCTGTTTTTT

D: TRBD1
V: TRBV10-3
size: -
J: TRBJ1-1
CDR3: CAIKWDSGGENTEAFF
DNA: TGTGCCATAAAGTGGGATTCAGGGGGCGAAAACACTGAAGCTTTCTTT

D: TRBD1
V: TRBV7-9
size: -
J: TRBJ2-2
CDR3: CASSRQGAPAGELFF
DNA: TGTGCCAGCAGCCGGCAGGGGGCGCCGGCCGGGGAGCTGTTTTTT

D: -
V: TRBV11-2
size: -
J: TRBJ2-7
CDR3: CASSLGQAGGREQYF
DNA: TGTGCCAGCAGCTTAGGTCAGGCAGGGGGGCGGGAGCAGTACTTC

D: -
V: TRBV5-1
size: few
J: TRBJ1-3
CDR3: CALSGTLIGSSGNTIYF
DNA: TGCGCCCTCAGCGGAACCCTGATTGGGTCATCAGGAAACACCATATATTTT

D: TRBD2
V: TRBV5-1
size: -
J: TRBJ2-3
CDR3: CASSSRTSGELGDTQYF
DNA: TGCGCCAGCAGCTCTAGGACTAGCGGGGAGTTAGGGGATACGCAGTATTTT

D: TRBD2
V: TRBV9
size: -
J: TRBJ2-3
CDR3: CASSVDRLAGRGADTQYF
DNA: TGTGCCAGCAGCGTAGATAGGCTAGCGGGACGAGGGGCAGATACGCAGTATTTT

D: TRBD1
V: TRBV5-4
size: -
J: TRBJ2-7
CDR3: CASSLVSSGTGNYEQYF
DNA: TGTGCCAGCAGCTTGGTGTCTTCCGGGACAGGAAACTACGAGCAGTACTTC